These 10 T cell receptor beta chains came from one sample sequenced in a study of CD8+ T cells in alopecia areata. The sequencing template was cDNA reverse transcribed from extracted RNA. The protocol was immunoSEQ multiplex PCR, while the TCRdb copy is restricted to in-frame clones and leaves out a portion. The sample carries roughly 200,000 clones, around 63% recorded once. The sample in question was CD4+ T cells sorted from blood, obtained at week 0. These receptors were taken from a human donor with alopecia areata.

The rearrangement uses TRBV23-1 and TRBJ1-2, with D maybe TRBD1 (5 bases). TRBV23-1 is filed as an ORF, its function uncertain. Trimming took off 5 bases at V and 4 bases at J, with 11 bases between the two ends. The CDR3 length is 13 residues. CDR3 loop: CASSNRRSYGYTF. The DNA for the CDR3 is TGCGCCAGCAGTAACAGGCGGTCCTATGGCTACACCTTC.

The J gene is TRBJ1-5, the V gene TRBV30; tentative D call: TRBD1 (5 bases). Deletions cut 1 base from V and 1 base from J, with 5 bases between. Germline CDR1 is GTSNPN and CDR2 is SVGIG (reference sequence). The CDR3 has 13 residues. CDR3 bases: TGTGCCTGGAGTGGACAGAGCAATCAGCCCCAGCATTTT. This sequence encodes CAWSGQSNQPQHF.

The gene calls are TRBV12-5 and TRBJ2-5; D unclear. Germline-derived CDR1 and CDR2 are LGHNT and FRNRAP. The length of the CDR3 is 13 residues. V was clipped by 2 bases and J by 3 bases, with 7 bases between them. CDR3 protein: CASGLQGKETQYF. As DNA, the CDR3 is TGTGCTAGTGGTTTGCAAGGGAAAGAGACCCAGTACTTC.

The chain is built from TRBV6-5 and TRBJ1-1; D is possibly TRBD1 (5 bases). This CDR3 spans 12 amino acids. Germline CDR1 reads MNHEY; CDR2 reads SVGAGI. With 6 bases removed from V and 3 bases from J, the gap between germline ends came to 8 bases. This CDR3 reads CASSRRDTEAFF. CDR3 coding DNA: TGTGCCAGCAGCCGCAGGGACACTGAAGCTTTCTTT.

The chain couples TRBV13 to TRBJ1-1; tentatively, D is TRBD1 (5 bases). Germline-derived CDR1 and CDR2 are PRHDT and FYEKMQ (reference sequence). The CDR3 runs to 15 residues. Trimming shortened V by 6 bases and J by 0 bases, and 14 bases separated the two germline ends. CDR3 DNA sequence: TGTGCCAGCAGTCTAGACGGACAATTGAACACTGAAGCTTTCTTT. Translated: CASSLDGQLNTEAFF. Together with reference TRBV13 and TRBJ1-1, the CDR3 gives the full variable domain: AAGVIQSPRHLIKEKRETATLKCYPIPRHDTVYWYQQGPGQDPQFLISFYEKMQSDKGSIPDRFSAQQFSDYHSELNMSSLELGDSALYFCASSLDGQLNTEAFFGQGTRLTVV.

This clone was counted between two and nine times. This chain connects TRBV9 to TRBJ2-6; D perhaps matches TRBD2 (5 bases). Germline loops: CDR1 SGDLS, CDR2 YYNGEE. Trimming took 4 bases from V and 1 from J, leaving 15 bases between them. The CDR3 spans 17 residues. CDR3: CASSFVGVTSGANVLTF. The DNA for the CDR3 is TGTGCCAGCAGCTTCGTCGGGGTAACGTCTGGGGCCAACGTCCTGACTTTC.

This rearrangement joins TRBV2 to TRBJ1-5; 9 bases align to TRBD1. J was trimmed by 4 bases and V by 4 bases; bases with no gene match: 17. This CDR3 is 19 amino acids long. The germline V gene has CDR1 SNHLY and CDR2 FYNNEI. This chain's CDR3 is CASSVPVGRGQGSNQPQHF. CDR3 nucleotide sequence: TGTGCCAGCAGTGTCCCCGTTGGTAGGGGACAGGGCTCAAATCAGCCCCAGCATTTT.

This rearrangement joins TRBV5-6 to TRBJ2-7, with D possibly being TRBD2 (6 bases). With 4 bases removed from V and 7 bases from J, the gap between germline ends came to 15 bases. There are 13 residues in the CDR3. Germline V gene data show CDR1 as SGHDT and CDR2 as YYEEEE. The CDR3 DNA follows: TGTGCCAGCAGCACTCGGAGGGTTGGGGAGCAGTACTTC. Its protein product is CASSTRRVGEQYF.

The chain uses TRBV7-2 and TRBJ2-2; 7 bases fit TRBD2. Germline V gene sequence: CDR1 SGHTA, CDR2 FQGNSA. CDR3 length equals 16 residues. J gave up 1 base and V 5 bases, and 7 bases lay outside the gene matches. Here the CDR3 reads CASSPTGLLNTGELFF. The CDR3 coding sequence is TGTGCCAGCAGCCCCACGGGACTATTGAACACCGGGGAGCTGTTTTTT. Based on the CDR3 plus reference TRBV7-2 and TRBJ2-2, the full variable domain is GAGVSQSPSNKVTEKGKDVELRCDPISGHTALYWYRQSLGQGLEFLIYFQGNSAPDKSGLPSDRFSAERTGGSVSTLTIQRTQQEDSAVYLCASSPTGLLNTGELFFGEGSRLTVL.

The chain carries TRBV11-2 and TRBJ2-3, with 13 bases aligning to TRBD2. Germline V CDR1 and CDR2: SGHAT, FQNNGV. With V trimmed by 5 bases and J by 1 base, 3 bases remained unmatched. CDR3 length: 16 residues. The CDR3 sequence is CASSKGTSGGTDTQYF. The CDR3 region has the DNA TGTGCCAGCAGCAAAGGGACTAGCGGGGGCACAGATACGCAGTATTTT.